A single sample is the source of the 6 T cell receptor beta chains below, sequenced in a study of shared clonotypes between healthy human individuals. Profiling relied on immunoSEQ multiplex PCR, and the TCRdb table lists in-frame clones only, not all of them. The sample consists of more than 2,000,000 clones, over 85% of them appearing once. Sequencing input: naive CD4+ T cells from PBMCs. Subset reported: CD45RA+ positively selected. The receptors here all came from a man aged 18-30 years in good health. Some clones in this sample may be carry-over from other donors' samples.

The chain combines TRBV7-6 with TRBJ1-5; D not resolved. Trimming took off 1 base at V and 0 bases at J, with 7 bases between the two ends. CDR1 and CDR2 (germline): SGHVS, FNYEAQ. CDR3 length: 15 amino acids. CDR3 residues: CASSLEAGSNQPQHF. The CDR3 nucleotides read TGTGCCAGCAGCTTAGAGGCGGGTAGCAATCAGCCCCAGCATTTT.

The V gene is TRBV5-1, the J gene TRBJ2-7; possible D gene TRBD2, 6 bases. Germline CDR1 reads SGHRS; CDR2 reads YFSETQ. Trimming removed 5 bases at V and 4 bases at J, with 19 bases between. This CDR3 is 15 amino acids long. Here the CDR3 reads CASRSGPVTMYEQYF. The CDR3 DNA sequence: TGCGCCAGCAGGAGCGGGCCAGTTACCATGTACGAGCAGTACTTC.

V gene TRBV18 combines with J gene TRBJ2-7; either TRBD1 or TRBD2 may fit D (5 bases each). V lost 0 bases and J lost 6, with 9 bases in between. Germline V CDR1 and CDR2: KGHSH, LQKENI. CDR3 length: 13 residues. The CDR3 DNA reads TGTGCCAGCTCACCACCTTCGGGGCGCGAGCAGTACTTC. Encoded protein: CASSPPSGREQYF.

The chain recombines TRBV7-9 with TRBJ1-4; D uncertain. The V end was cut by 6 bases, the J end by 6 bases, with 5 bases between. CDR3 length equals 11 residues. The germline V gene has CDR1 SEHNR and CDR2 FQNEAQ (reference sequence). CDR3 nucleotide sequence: TGTGCCAGCAGGGAGGATGAAAAACTGTTTTTT. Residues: CASREDEKLFF.

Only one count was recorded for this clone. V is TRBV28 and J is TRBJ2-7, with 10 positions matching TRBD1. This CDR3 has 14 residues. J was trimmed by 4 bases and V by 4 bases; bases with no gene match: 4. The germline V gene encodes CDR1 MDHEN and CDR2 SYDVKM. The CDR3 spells CASSSTGGRYEQYF. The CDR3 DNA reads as TGTGCCAGCAGTTCGACAGGGGGCAGGTACGAGCAGTACTTC.

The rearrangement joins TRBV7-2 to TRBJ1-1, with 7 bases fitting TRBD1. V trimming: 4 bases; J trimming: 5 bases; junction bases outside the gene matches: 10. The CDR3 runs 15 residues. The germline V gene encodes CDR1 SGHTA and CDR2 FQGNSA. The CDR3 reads CASSSTTGLGTEAFF. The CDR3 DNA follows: TGTGCCAGCAGCTCCACGACAGGGCTAGGGACTGAAGCTTTCTTT.